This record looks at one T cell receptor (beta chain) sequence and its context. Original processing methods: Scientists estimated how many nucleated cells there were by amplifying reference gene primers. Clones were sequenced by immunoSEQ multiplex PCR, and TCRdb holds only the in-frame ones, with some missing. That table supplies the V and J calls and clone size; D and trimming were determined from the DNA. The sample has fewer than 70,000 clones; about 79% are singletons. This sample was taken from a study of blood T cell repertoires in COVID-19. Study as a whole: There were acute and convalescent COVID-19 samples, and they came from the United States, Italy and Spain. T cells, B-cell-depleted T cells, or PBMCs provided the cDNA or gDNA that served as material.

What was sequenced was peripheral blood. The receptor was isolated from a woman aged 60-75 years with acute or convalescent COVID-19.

The CDR3 sequence: CASSEQRWAGPYNEQFF. CDR3 in DNA: TGTGCCAGCAGTGAACAAAGGTGGGCAGGGCCCTACAATGAGCAGTTCTTC. V gene TRBV25-1 combines with J gene TRBJ2-1; D might be TRBD1 (5 bases). This CDR3 spans 17 amino acids. V lost 2 bases and J lost 2, with 16 bases in between. From germline, CDR1 is MGHDK and CDR2 SYGVNS.